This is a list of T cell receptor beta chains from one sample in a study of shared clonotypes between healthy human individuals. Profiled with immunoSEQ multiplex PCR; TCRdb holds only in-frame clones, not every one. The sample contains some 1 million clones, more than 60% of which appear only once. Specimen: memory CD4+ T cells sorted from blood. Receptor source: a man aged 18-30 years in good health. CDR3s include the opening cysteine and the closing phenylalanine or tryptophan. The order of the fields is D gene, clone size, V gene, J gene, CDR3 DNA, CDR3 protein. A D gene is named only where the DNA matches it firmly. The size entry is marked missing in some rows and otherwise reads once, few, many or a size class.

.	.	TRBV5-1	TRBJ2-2	TGCGCCAGCAGCTTGGCTCAGGGTGGAACCGGGGAGCTGTTTTTT	CASSLAQGGTGELFF
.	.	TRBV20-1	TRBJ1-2	TGCAGTGCTCCCCCGGGTGATGGCTACACCTTC	CSAPPGDGYTF
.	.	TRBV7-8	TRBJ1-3	TGTGCCAGCAGCTTAGCCGTACAGGCACTCTCTGGAAACACCATATATTTT	CASSLAVQALSGNTIYF
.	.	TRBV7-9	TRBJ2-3	TGTGCCAGCAGCTTCACTCCGGATACGCAGTATTTT	CASSFTPDTQYF
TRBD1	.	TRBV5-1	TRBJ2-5	TGCGCCAGCAGCTCGACAGGGGGGAGGCAAGAGACCCAGTACTTC	CASSSTGGRQETQYF
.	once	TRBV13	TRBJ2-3	TGTGCCAGCAGCTCTACGGGGTGGGGGGGCACAGATACGCAGTATTTT	CASSSTGWGGTDTQYF
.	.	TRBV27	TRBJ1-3	TGTGCCAGCAGTGACAGCTTCTCTGGAAACACCATATATTTT	CASSDSFSGNTIYF
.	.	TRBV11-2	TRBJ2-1	TGTGCCAGCACCAAAGGGGGGGGGTACAATGAGCAGTTCTTC	CASTKGGGYNEQFF
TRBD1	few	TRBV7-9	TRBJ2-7	TGTGCCAGCAGCTTGGGGACAGGGCTCTACGAGCAGTACTTC	CASSLGTGLYEQYF
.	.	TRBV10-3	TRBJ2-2	TGTGCCATCAGTGAGTCCCGGAGCACCGGGGAGCTGTTTTTT	CAISESRSTGELFF
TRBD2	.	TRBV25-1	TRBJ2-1	TGTGCCAGCAGTGCCTTAGCGGGAGTAAATAGTGAGCAGTTCTTC	CASSALAGVNSEQFF
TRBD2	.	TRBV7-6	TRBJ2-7	TGTGCCAGCAGCTTCCCTGGGACTAGCGTGGGGGAGCAGTACTTC	CASSFPGTSVGEQYF
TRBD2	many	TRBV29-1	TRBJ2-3	TGCAGCGTTCCTGCGGGAGTGGGTGATACGCAGTATTTT	CSVPAGVGDTQYF
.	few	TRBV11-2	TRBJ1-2	TGTGCCAGCAGCTTCTGGGGGACGGGGGATGGCTACACCTTC	CASSFWGTGDGYTF
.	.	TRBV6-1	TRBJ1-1	TGTGCCAGCAGGTCCGGGGGGACAAACACTGAAGCTTTCTTT	CASRSGGTNTEAFF
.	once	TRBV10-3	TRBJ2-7	TGTGCCATCAGTGAGGCAGTCGAGCAGTACTTC	CAISEAVEQYF